This TCR beta chain was recorded in a study of blood T cell repertoires in COVID-19. Germline-derived CDR1 and CDR2 are LNHDA and SQIVND (reference sequence). Trimming cost V 7 bases and J 1 base; bases outside gene matches: 3. The CDR3 spans 15 residues. Data came from immunoSEQ multiplex PCR; TCRdb stores just in-frame clones and leaves some out. The repertoire includes around 200,000 clones, roughly 83% of them detected once, and 5.6% sits in the top ten. V gene TRBV19 combines with J gene TRBJ2-6; 8 bases line up with TRBD2. This TCR was sampled from a man in his forties with acute COVID-19. The sequenced material came from PBMCs or T cells enriched from blood (not recorded which). The CDR3 loop reads CASNTGGSGANVLTF. As DNA, the CDR3 is TGTGCCAGTAACACGGGGGGGTCTGGGGCCAACGTCCTGACTTTC.